The TCR beta chain under discussion was sequenced for a study of regulatory T cells in long-lasting Graves disease. Findings of the study overall: Relative to new patients (approximately 1,000), persistent patients exhibited greater sharing of public clonotypes (2,741). There were preferences for TRBV28, TRBJ1-2 and TRBJ2-5 in persistent disease.

The CDR3 is made up of 15 amino acids. CDR1 MNHNS and CDR2 SASEGT come from the germline V gene. J gave up 0 bases and V 6 bases, and 7 bases lay outside the gene matches. Time point denoted: persistent/refractory GD, antithyroid drugs over 5 years with positive TRAb. PBMC RNA was the source of the TCR library. Through Arm-PCR of CDR3 regions and iRepertoire HTBI primers, TCR beta libraries were built. TCRdb re-called the multiplex PCR reads with MiXCR, one entry per CDR3 protein. The sample lists 400,000 to 500,000 distinct CDR3 sequences; around 20% were seen once. This clonotype was counted many times. Its antigen is not known.

V and J are TRBV6-1 and TRBJ2-7, with TRBD1 matching over 8 bases. The sequenced sample was peripheral blood mononuclear cells (PBMCs), obtained when the disease was refractory, from a patient treated with antithyroid drugs. The receptor comes from a female donor with Graves disease. The chain's CDR3 is CASRKTGANSYEQYF. Here the CDR3 DNA reads TGTGCCAGCAGAAAGACAGGGGCTAACTCCTACGAGCAGTACTTC.